These T cell receptor beta chains were read from a single sample in a study of breast tumors, draining lymph nodes, adjacent tissues. TCRdb used MiXCR to reprocess the multiplex PCR reads, holding one entry per CDR3 protein. In the table there are some 100,000 distinct CDR3 sequences, 21% of which are singletons. The sample comprised axillary lymph node tissue. These receptors came from a female donor with breast cancer. Some clones in this sample may be carry-over from other donors' samples. Both conserved end residues are trimmed from each CDR3. The order of the fields is J gene, V gene, CDR3 protein.

J gene: TRBJ1-3; V gene: TRBV4-2; CDR3 protein: ASSQSTGTTGNTIY
J gene: TRBJ1-2; V gene: TRBV9; CDR3 protein: ASSVGDAINYGYT
J gene: TRBJ1-1; V gene: TRBV20-1; CDR3 protein: SARDLRGNTEAF
J gene: TRBJ2-7; V gene: TRBV5-1; CDR3 protein: ASSLVGTESYEQY
J gene: TRBJ2-1; V gene: TRBV9; CDR3 protein: ASSPTTGNGEQF
J gene: TRBJ1-3; V gene: TRBV9; CDR3 protein: ASSANSVGNTIY
J gene: TRBJ1-2; V gene: TRBV24-1; CDR3 protein: ATSIGDYGYT
J gene: TRBJ2-7; V gene: TRBV18; CDR3 protein: ASSPLRGAPTYEQY
J gene: TRBJ1-2; V gene: TRBV4-1; CDR3 protein: ASSQEARNGYT
J gene: TRBJ2-1; V gene: TRBV14; CDR3 protein: ASSQDPALSGGNNEQF
J gene: TRBJ2-1; V gene: TRBV30; CDR3 protein: AWTSRDRQF
J gene: TRBJ1-1; V gene: TRBV19; CDR3 protein: ASSIGERNTEAF
J gene: TRBJ1-4; V gene: TRBV5-1; CDR3 protein: ASSTGQTNEKLF
J gene: TRBJ2-1; V gene: TRBV6-1; CDR3 protein: ASRWLAGGQNEQF
J gene: TRBJ2-5; V gene: TRBV4-1; CDR3 protein: ASSHPGQGRETQY
J gene: TRBJ2-2; V gene: TRBV20-1; CDR3 protein: SVGQGPGELF
J gene: TRBJ1-5; V gene: TRBV11-2; CDR3 protein: ASSLGGQGQPQH
J gene: TRBJ2-1; V gene: TRBV24-1; CDR3 protein: ATSDGPNPSLSYNEQF
J gene: TRBJ1-4; V gene: TRBV15; CDR3 protein: ATSRDRVVEKLF
J gene: TRBJ2-1; V gene: TRBV25-1; CDR3 protein: ASSEYWGAGHNEQF
J gene: TRBJ2-3; V gene: TRBV2; CDR3 protein: ASMSRPADTQY
J gene: TRBJ2-3; V gene: TRBV19; CDR3 protein: ASSISGGSGNTQY
J gene: TRBJ2-1; V gene: TRBV11-2; CDR3 protein: ASSSPASEQF
J gene: TRBJ2-1; V gene: TRBV4-1; CDR3 protein: ASSRYLSDTYNEQF
J gene: TRBJ1-2; V gene: TRBV3-1; CDR3 protein: ASSQDGGGGLGGYT
J gene: TRBJ2-7; V gene: TRBV28; CDR3 protein: AGRGSYEQY
J gene: TRBJ2-5; V gene: TRBV29-1; CDR3 protein: SVGELGTEQETQY
J gene: TRBJ2-7; V gene: TRBV6-6; CDR3 protein: ASRRTIEYEQY
J gene: TRBJ2-7; V gene: TRBV6-1; CDR3 protein: ASSEKVISGRGY
J gene: TRBJ1-3; V gene: TRBV9; CDR3 protein: ASSSRPSSGNTIY
J gene: TRBJ1-6; V gene: TRBV11-3; CDR3 protein: ASSPGGVMYSPLH
J gene: TRBJ2-7; V gene: TRBV7-3; CDR3 protein: ASSLSTGIEQY
J gene: TRBJ1-6; V gene: TRBV30; CDR3 protein: AWSRGQGYNPPLH
J gene: TRBJ2-1; V gene: TRBV5-1; CDR3 protein: ASSLASGAYNEQF
J gene: TRBJ2-3; V gene: TRBV24-1; CDR3 protein: ATGTGMADTQY
J gene: TRBJ1-2; V gene: TRBV19; CDR3 protein: ASREQGMDDYT
J gene: TRBJ1-2; V gene: TRBV6-5; CDR3 protein: ASSYSPRGRLGYT
J gene: TRBJ1-5; V gene: TRBV5-6; CDR3 protein: ASSDGPGEGPQH
J gene: TRBJ1-6; V gene: TRBV2; CDR3 protein: ASSGGGTGRRGLRSPLH
J gene: TRBJ2-5; V gene: TRBV12-3/TRBV12-4; CDR3 protein: ASSFGTPQETQY
J gene: TRBJ2-7; V gene: TRBV4-1; CDR3 protein: ASSQEGGAEQY
J gene: TRBJ2-3; V gene: TRBV20-1; CDR3 protein: SARDNRDPTDTQY
J gene: TRBJ2-3; V gene: TRBV5-6; CDR3 protein: ASSFLTGTDTQY
J gene: TRBJ1-6; V gene: TRBV5-6; CDR3 protein: ASSLVRTVYNSPLH
J gene: TRBJ1-4; V gene: TRBV5-6; CDR3 protein: ASNRGGREKLF
J gene: TRBJ2-6; V gene: TRBV5-6; CDR3 protein: ASSGKRQGYMSGANVLT
J gene: TRBJ2-1; V gene: TRBV7-3; CDR3 protein: ASSFGGTGARNEQF
J gene: TRBJ2-6; V gene: TRBV5-4; CDR3 protein: ASSRDRGQSSGANVLT
J gene: TRBJ2-4; V gene: TRBV20-1; CDR3 protein: SAWDMSKGIQY
J gene: TRBJ2-1; V gene: TRBV6-4; CDR3 protein: ASSDLNQQF
J gene: TRBJ1-2; V gene: TRBV6-1; CDR3 protein: ASSPQTTSYGYT
J gene: TRBJ2-1; V gene: TRBV7-9; CDR3 protein: ASSPAPLSYNEQF
J gene: TRBJ2-5; V gene: TRBV20-1; CDR3 protein: SARDRWIVQETQY
J gene: TRBJ2-7; V gene: TRBV7-6; CDR3 protein: ASSRGQHSYEQY
J gene: TRBJ1-1; V gene: TRBV6-5; CDR3 protein: ASSLQGPTGEAF
J gene: TRBJ2-7; V gene: TRBV12-3/TRBV12-4; CDR3 protein: ASRSTGRLEQY
J gene: TRBJ1-4; V gene: TRBV9; CDR3 protein: ASSVGGGDEKLF
J gene: TRBJ2-3; V gene: TRBV5-8; CDR3 protein: ASSSWTSGGSDTQY
J gene: TRBJ1-6; V gene: TRBV5-6; CDR3 protein: ASSRDPSSYNSPLH
J gene: TRBJ1-3; V gene: TRBV7-8; CDR3 protein: ASSSASWGSGNTIY